Below, one T cell receptor beta chain is given with its context. The antigen is undetermined. The data were obtained in a study of OX40 agonist ivuxolimab in advanced cancers. Study-level background: Averaging 60 years in age, with a range of 23 to 79, the cohort was approximately 87% male. One patient with hepatocellular carcinoma and two with cutaneous melanoma, three in all, had partial responses. Earlier treatment with anti-PD-1, anti-PD-L1 or anti-CTLA-4 was permitted, and less than 50% had received some. Overall study results and limits: With doses of 0.1 to 3.0 mg/kg, CD4+ and CD8+ blood T cells had undergone clonal expansion by week 6.

Data came from immunoSEQ multiplex PCR; TCRdb stores just in-frame clones and leaves some out. This repertoire shows around 93,000 clones, just under 90% found once; its top ten account for around 1.6%. This CDR3 has 16 amino acids. The V segment lost 4 bases and the J segment 3 bases; nucleotides outside the gene matches: 10. The V gene's germline CDR1 is SGDLS and CDR2 YYNGEE. The chain employs TRBV9 and TRBJ2-7, with 10 bases identical to TRBD1. Sequenced material: CD4+ or CD8+ T cells sorted from blood, taken in a trial of the OX40 agonist ivuxolimab. This TCR was recovered from an adult with an advanced solid tumor such as melanoma, head and neck, liver or kidney cancer. CDR3 nucleotides: TGTGCCAGCAGCCCAGGGACAGGGGAGGCCCTCTACGAGCAGTACTTC. It specifies CASSPGTGEALYEQYF.